The present TCR beta chain was sequenced within a study of T cells in Graves' hyperthyroidism and ophthalmopathy. The investigators amplified TCR beta CDR3 regions from RNA transcripts. The study used the HTBI primer set for a first-round RT-PCR of the TCR CDR3. TCRdb called the multiplex PCR reads again in MiXCR, with one record for every CDR3 protein. This table holds around 520,000 distinct CDR3 sequences, 14% found once. A remark on this clonotype: This may come from a read error, since a much larger clone is one base off.

With 4 bases removed from V and 7 bases from J, the gap between germline ends came to 11 bases. There are 12 residues in the CDR3. CDR1 and CDR2 (germline): KGHSH, LQKENI. The material sequenced was blood. The sequence was collected from a woman aged 40 to 55 with Graves' hyperthyroidism. The chain has TRBV18 and TRBJ2-7, with unresolved D. In nucleotides, the CDR3 is TGTGCCAGCTCACGGGCGGATAATGAGCAGTACTTC. Residues: CASSRADNEQYF. Combining the CDR3 with reference TRBV18 and TRBJ2-7 gives the whole variable domain NAGVMQNPRHLVRRRGQEARLRCSPMKGHSHVYWYRQLPEEGLKFMVYLQKENIIDESGMPKERFSAEFPKEGPSILRIQQVVRGDSAAYFCASSRADNEQYFGPGTRLTVT.